This T cell receptor (beta chain) was documented in a study of T cell responses to AZD1222 COVID-19 vaccine. The assay was immunoSEQ multiplex PCR, and TCRdb's table has in-frame clones only and misses some. There are tens of thousands of clones in the sample; about nine tenths occur only once, and less than 9% lies in the top ten. Points on this clone: Antigen: not known.

Trimming cost V 2 bases and J 0 bases; bases outside gene matches: 1. CDR1 is SGHNT and CDR2 is YYREEE in the germline V gene (reference sequence). The CDR3 spans 15 residues. Broader study findings: Clonal diversity may have been underestimated, and the donors were mostly white British, with more females than males.

The input for sequencing was peripheral blood, taken 28 days after the second AZD1222 dose. This receptor was identified in an adult who received the AZD1222 COVID-19 vaccine. This sequence joins TRBV5-4 and TRBJ2-3; 9 nucleotides match TRBD2. CDR3 amino acids: CASSFTSGSTDTQYF. The CDR3 DNA reads TGTGCCAGCAGCTTCACTAGCGGGAGCACAGATACGCAGTATTTT.